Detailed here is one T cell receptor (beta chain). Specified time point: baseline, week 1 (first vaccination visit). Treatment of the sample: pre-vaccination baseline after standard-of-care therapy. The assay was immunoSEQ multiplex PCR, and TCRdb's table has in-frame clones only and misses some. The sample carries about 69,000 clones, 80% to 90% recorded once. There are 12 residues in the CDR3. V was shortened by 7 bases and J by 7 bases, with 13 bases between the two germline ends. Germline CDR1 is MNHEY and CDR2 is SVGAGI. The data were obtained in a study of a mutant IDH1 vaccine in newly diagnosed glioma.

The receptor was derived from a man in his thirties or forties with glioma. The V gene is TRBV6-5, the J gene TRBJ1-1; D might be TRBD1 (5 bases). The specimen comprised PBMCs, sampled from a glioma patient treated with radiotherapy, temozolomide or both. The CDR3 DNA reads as TGTGCCAGCAAAAGGAGGGGAGGTGAAGCTTTCTTT. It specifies CASKRRGGEAFF.